Presented here are 30 T cell receptor beta chains from one specimen sequenced in a study of T-cell reconstitution after alpha-beta-depleted transplantation in children. For TCRbeta, the library was prepared with unique molecular identifiers. TCRdb used MiXCR to reprocess the PCR reads, holding one entry per CDR3 protein. The sample records about 640,000 distinct CDR3 sequences, approximately 16% being singletons. The material was PBMCs from the stem cell graft donor, obtained from the stem cell graft. Receptors originate from a human donor who donated a stem cell graft to a child with acute myeloid leukemia.

The chain is built from TRBV6-1 and TRBJ2-3, with TRBD2 identical over 8 bases. Looked up from germline, CDR1 is MNHNS and CDR2 is SASEGT. This CDR3 contains 14 residues. The J segment lost 4 bases and the V segment lost 10 bases, leaving 10 bases of the junction unmatched. The chain's CDR3 is CATLRGGQADTQYF. CDR3 coding DNA: TGTGCCACCCTCCGGGGGGGCCAGGCAGATACGCAGTATTTT.

This clonotype was detected ten times or more. The chain employs TRBV20-1 and TRBJ1-5; D remains ambiguous. This CDR3 is 11 amino acids long. Trimming shortened V by 4 bases and J by 3 bases, and 4 bases separated the two germline ends. Looked up from germline, CDR1 is DFQATT and CDR2 is SNEGSKA (reference sequence). CDR3 coding DNA: TGCAGTGCTAAGGACAATCAGCCCCAGCATTTT. This gives the protein CSAKDNQPQHF.

This clonotype was observed at least ten times. The genes are TRBV5-1 and TRBJ2-5; perhaps TRBD1 as D (6 bases). The CDR3 consists of 13 residues. Germline values: CDR1 SGHRS, CDR2 YFSETQ. V was trimmed by 2 bases and J by 3 bases, leaving 8 bases between them. CDR3 region: CASSFWTEETQYF. CDR3 in DNA: TGCGCCAGCAGCTTCTGGACAGAAGAGACCCAGTACTTC. Full variable domain (rest looked up from reference TRBV5-1 and TRBJ2-5): KAGVTQTPRYLIKTRGQQVTLSCSPISGHRSVSWYQQTPGQGLQFLFEYFSETQRNKGNFPGRFSGRQFSNSRSEMNVSTLELGDSALYLCASSFWTEETQYFGPGTRLLVL.

The rearrangement links TRBV3-1 to TRBJ2-4; 7 bases are a match to TRBD2. The J segment lost 1 base and the V segment lost 1 base, leaving 1 base of the junction unmatched. Germline V CDR1 and CDR2: LGHDT, YNNKEL (reference sequence). The CDR3 extends over 15 amino acids. The CDR3 DNA follows: TGTGCCAGCAGCCAAGGAGCGGGGGCCAAAAACATTCAGTACTTC. Residues: CASSQGAGAKNIQYF.

The chain recombines TRBV7-9 with TRBJ2-7; possible D gene TRBD1, 5 bases. Germline V gene lookup returns CDR1 SEHNR and CDR2 FQNEAQ (reference sequence). This CDR3 comprises 14 residues. V lost 3 bases and J 3 bases, leaving 12 bases between the germline ends. CDR3 protein: CASSLPGMYYEQYF. Here the CDR3 DNA reads TGTGCCAGCAGCTTGCCAGGGATGTACTACGAGCAGTACTTC.

This clonotype has a handful of counts. The chain joins TRBV20-1 to TRBJ2-7, with no clear D. The germline V gene has CDR1 DFQATT and CDR2 SNEGSKA (reference sequence). Trimming took off 1 base at V and 2 bases at J, with 12 bases between the two ends. The CDR3 sequence is 14 residues long. In nucleotides, the CDR3 is TGCAGTGCTAGAGCCGTGGGCGCCCCCTACGAGCAGTACTTC. Protein: CSARAVGAPYEQYF.

The chain couples TRBV7-2 to TRBJ2-5; D call uncertain. Trimming stripped 7 bases from V and 5 bases from J, with 14 bases between. The CDR3 runs 13 residues. The germline CDR1 and CDR2 sequences are SGHTA and FQGNSA. The DNA of the CDR3 is TGTGCCAGCACCACCTTCGCAAGGGAGACCCAGTACTTC. Translation: CASTTFARETQYF.

This clonotype was counted at least ten times. The rearrangement uses TRBV5-1 and TRBJ2-7, with 8 bases fitting TRBD1. Per germline, CDR1 SGHRS and CDR2 YFSETQ. The V segment lost 2 bases and the J segment 1 base; nucleotides outside the gene matches: 11. The CDR3 has 17 residues. The DNA for the CDR3 is TGCGCCAGCAGCTTAGGGGACAGGAGTTCCGGGTCCTACGAGCAGTACTTC. This sequence encodes CASSLGDRSSGSYEQYF.

This clonotype appeared many times. The J gene is TRBJ1-6, the V gene TRBV23-1, with a tentative D call TRBD1 (5 bases). TRBV23-1 is assigned to the ORF class and has an uncertain function. The CDR3 is made up of 16 amino acids. V shed 4 bases and J shed 6 bases, with 16 bases lying between them. Here the CDR3 reads CASSRIRAGPNSPLHF. For the CDR3, the DNA is TGCGCCAGCAGTCGAATTAGGGCAGGGCCTAATTCACCCCTCCACTTT.

This clonotype showed up many times. The rearrangement uses TRBV6-5 and TRBJ1-5, with a tentative D call TRBD1 (5 bases). Germline assignment: CDR1 MNHEY and CDR2 SVGAGI. The CDR3 extends over 13 amino acids. V lost 6 bases, J lost 8 bases, and 14 bases lay in between. CDR3 amino acids: CASSLGWGEPQHF. The DNA for the CDR3 is TGTGCCAGCAGCCTCGGGTGGGGGGAGCCCCAGCATTTT.

This clonotype was seen repeatedly, ten times or more. The chain couples TRBV6-5 to TRBJ2-3; TRBD1 is a possible D gene (6 bases). Germline CDR1 reads MNHEY; CDR2 reads SVGAGI. V was cut by 6 bases and J by 4 bases, with 8 bases left in between. CDR3 length: 12 amino acids. CDR3 loop: CASSRGADTQYF. CDR3 coding DNA: TGTGCCAGCAGCAGGGGCGCAGATACGCAGTATTTT.

This clonotype came up many times. This chain uses TRBV7-2 with TRBJ2-1; the D gene could be TRBD1 or TRBD2 (6 bases each). The length of the CDR3 is 16 residues. Between the trimmed V and J ends, which lost 4 bases and 6 bases, there was a span of 19 bases. In germline, CDR1 is SGHTA, CDR2 FQGNSA. For the CDR3, the DNA is TGTGCCAGCAGCTCGGGCGGGGACATACGAATCAATGAGCAGTTCTTC. Translating it yields CASSSGGDIRINEQFF. The full variable domain, in which reference TRBV7-2 and TRBJ2-1 provide the parts outside the CDR3, is GAGVSQSPSNKVTEKGKDVELRCDPISGHTALYWYRQSLGQGLEFLIYFQGNSAPDKSGLPSDRFSAERTGGSVSTLTIQRTQQEDSAVYLCASSSGGDIRINEQFFGPGTRLTVL.

This clonotype was seen a few times. The chain is built from TRBV5-4 and TRBJ2-2; tentatively, D is TRBD1 (6 bases). Germline-derived CDR1 and CDR2 are SGHNT and YYREEE (reference sequence). This CDR3 has 14 residues. The V end lost 4 bases, the J end lost 3 bases, and 10 bases lay between the germline ends. CDR3 amino acids: CASSVRGYTGELFF. CDR3 in DNA: TGTGCCAGCAGCGTTAGGGGGTACACCGGGGAGCTGTTTTTT.

In this sample, this clonotype turned up many times. CDR3 sequence reads: CSARVGSGALRETQYF. The CDR3 nucleotides are TGCAGTGCTAGAGTGGGTAGCGGGGCACTTCGAGAGACCCAGTACTTC. This chain joins TRBV20-1 and TRBJ2-5, with 8 bases fitting TRBD2. With 1 base clipped from V and 4 bases from J, the junction kept 11 bases outside the gene matches. The CDR3 contains 16 residues. Germline assignment: CDR1 DFQATT and CDR2 SNEGSKA (reference sequence).

Ten or more counts support this clonotype. J is TRBJ2-3 and V is TRBV20-1; D ambiguous. Germline V gene data show CDR1 as DFQATT and CDR2 as SNEGSKA (reference sequence). Trimming pared 1 base from V and 2 bases from J, leaving 16 bases between. The CDR3 sequence is 16 residues long. CDR3 sequence reads: CSARAVADSYTDTQYF. For the CDR3, the DNA is TGCAGTGCTAGAGCCGTGGCCGATTCATACACAGATACGCAGTATTTT.

This clonotype was found many times. This chain connects TRBV20-1 to TRBJ2-1; possible D gene TRBD2, 5 bases. V shed 5 bases and J shed 10 bases, with 6 bases lying between them. Per the germline V gene, CDR1 is DFQATT and CDR2 is SNEGSKA (reference sequence). CDR3 length: 9 amino acids. CDR3 sequence (DNA): TGCAGTGCTCGAGGGGAGCAGTTCTTC. This encodes CSARGEQFF.

The chain has TRBV20-1 and TRBJ2-1; D call uncertain. The CDR3 spans 13 residues. Germline CDR1 is DFQATT and CDR2 is SNEGSKA (reference sequence). Trimming removed 5 bases from V and 3 bases from J, with 11 bases in between. In nucleotides, the CDR3 is TGCAGTGCTCGGGCAGCCAACTACAATGAGCAGTTCTTC. Translation gives CSARAANYNEQFF.

This clonotype has just a few counts. This sequence joins TRBV5-1 and TRBJ1-3; the D is unclear. The length of the CDR3 is 15 residues. Between the trimmed V and J ends, which lost 0 bases and 0 bases, there was a span of 7 bases. Per germline, CDR1 SGHRS and CDR2 YFSETQ. This chain's CDR3 is CASSLAQSSGNTIYF. The CDR3 DNA reads TGCGCCAGCAGCTTGGCCCAAAGCTCTGGAAACACCATATATTTT.

The table lists this clonotype with many counts. J is TRBJ2-1 and V is TRBV29-1, with 8 bases matching TRBD2. The CDR3 length is 14 residues. Germline V gene lookup returns CDR1 SQVTM and CDR2 ANQGSEA. V lost 7 bases, J lost 5 bases, and 10 bases stayed unmatched. CDR3 DNA sequence: TGCAGCGGGGTTTCGGGGGGGCTCGACAATGAGCAGTTCTTC. Protein: CSGVSGGLDNEQFF.

This clonotype was seen only a few times. The CDR3 nucleotides read TGCAGCGTTGACGGTCGGGCAGGGGGCGATTCGGATACGCAGTATTTT. The encoded protein is CSVDGRAGGDSDTQYF. V usage is TRBV29-1 and J usage is TRBJ2-3; 8 bases fit TRBD1. Germline lookup yields CDR1 SQVTM and CDR2 ANQGSEA. The CDR3 extends over 16 amino acids. Trimming took 3 bases from V and 6 from J; bases not matched to a gene: 14.

This clonotype was observed a few times. The chain is built from TRBV5-6 and TRBJ2-3; 14 nucleotides line up with TRBD2. V shed 4 bases and J 5 bases; nucleotides not matched to a gene: 6. The CDR3 runs 16 residues. Germline CDR1 reads SGHDT; CDR2 reads YYEEEE. The CDR3 nucleotides are TGTGCCAGCAGCACTTACGGGACTAGCGGGGGAGATACGCAGTATTTT. As protein: CASSTYGTSGGDTQYF.

A few counts support this clonotype. The V gene is TRBV27, the J gene TRBJ2-7, with 7 bases that match TRBD2. The J segment lost 12 bases and the V segment lost 4 bases, leaving 12 bases of the junction unmatched. This CDR3 is built from 13 residues. Germline CDR1 MNHEY, CDR2 SMNVEV (reference sequence). The CDR3 bases are TGTGCCAGCAGTTCCATCGGGAGGTTGAGGTGGTACTTC. It encodes CASSSIGRLRWYF.

This clonotype was counted ten times or more. V and J are TRBV12-3 or TRBV12-4 and TRBJ2-5; D not resolved. V was shortened by 10 bases and J by 3 bases, with 15 bases between the two germline ends. The CDR3 has 13 amino acids. The CDR3 DNA reads as TGTGCCACCCGAGTTCTGGGGAAAGAGACCCAGTACTTC. Its translation is CATRVLGKETQYF.

This chain links TRBV20-1 with TRBJ1-5; tentative D call: TRBD1 (5 bases). Trimming left V 5 bases short and J 0 bases short, with 8 bases between. In germline, CDR1 is DFQATT, CDR2 SNEGSKA (reference sequence). The CDR3 contains 13 residues. The CDR3 spells CSALTVSNQPQHF. The CDR3 coding sequence is TGCAGTGCTTTGACAGTTAGCAATCAGCCCCAGCATTTT.

To note about this clonotype: This may stem from a read error, because a much larger clone lies one nucleotide away. The gene calls are TRBV5-1 and TRBJ2-5, with 7 bases that match TRBD2. Trimming at V came to 0 bases and at J to 1 base, leaving 6 bases not matched to a gene. Germline CDR1 reads SGHRS; CDR2 reads YFSETQ. The CDR3 covers 16 residues. CDR3 DNA: TGCGCCAGCAGCTTGGTTACTGGCGGGGGCCAAGAGACCCAGTACTTC. This gives the protein CASSLVTGGGQETQYF.

This clonotype appeared a few times. V usage is TRBV7-9 and J usage is TRBJ1-5, with 8 bases fitting TRBD1. Germline CDR1 SEHNR, CDR2 FQNEAQ (reference sequence). This CDR3 region has 13 residues. Trimming removed 10 bases from V and 4 bases from J; junction bases left unmatched: 6. The CDR3 region has the DNA TGTGCCATCAAGGACAGGGATAATCAGCCCCAGCATTTT. It yields the protein CAIKDRDNQPQHF.

This clonotype has ten or more counts. The chain has TRBV29-1 and TRBJ2-1; D gene unclear. V was cut by 3 bases and J by 0 bases, with 15 bases left in between. Germline CDR1 SQVTM, CDR2 ANQGSEA. The CDR3 is 16 residues long. CDR3 sequence reads: CSVDYSLIYSYNEQFF. The CDR3 nucleotides are TGCAGCGTTGATTACAGCCTCATTTACTCCTACAATGAGCAGTTCTTC.

This clonotype was recorded many times. This chain links TRBV20-1 with TRBJ1-5; D not resolved. Germline lookup yields CDR1 DFQATT and CDR2 SNEGSKA (reference sequence). The CDR3 runs to 13 residues. Trimming removed 6 bases at V and 7 bases at J, with 16 bases between. CDR3 in amino acids: CSAHYGKRQPQHF. The CDR3 DNA follows: TGCAGTGCCCACTACGGGAAAAGGCAGCCCCAGCATTTT.

This clonotype was detected only a few times. V and J are TRBV29-1 and TRBJ1-2; no firm D call. From germline, CDR1 is SQVTM and CDR2 ANQGSEA. V gave up 5 bases and J gave up 5 bases, with 12 bases separating them. The CDR3 is 12 amino acids. The CDR3, as DNA: TGCAGCGTTTTGGGTCAGCGGTATGGCTACACCTTC. This sequence encodes CSVLGQRYGYTF. The whole variable domain, remainder taken from reference TRBV29-1 and TRBJ1-2, is SAVISQKPSRDICQRGTSLTIQCQVDSQVTMMFWYRQQPGQSLTLIATANQGSEATYESGFVIDKFPISRPNLTFSTLTVSNMSPEDSSIYLCSVLGQRYGYTFGSGTRLTVV.

The CDR3 nucleotides are TGTGCCACCAGTGGGGGGGGTGTTGAGCAGTTCTTC. Translating it yields CATSGGGVEQFF. This chain connects TRBV24-1 to TRBJ2-1, with TRBD2 matching 7 bases. J lost 9 bases, V lost 5 bases, and 3 bases had no gene match. CDR1 and CDR2 from the germline V gene are KGHDR and SFDVKD. The CDR3 loop spans 12 amino acids.